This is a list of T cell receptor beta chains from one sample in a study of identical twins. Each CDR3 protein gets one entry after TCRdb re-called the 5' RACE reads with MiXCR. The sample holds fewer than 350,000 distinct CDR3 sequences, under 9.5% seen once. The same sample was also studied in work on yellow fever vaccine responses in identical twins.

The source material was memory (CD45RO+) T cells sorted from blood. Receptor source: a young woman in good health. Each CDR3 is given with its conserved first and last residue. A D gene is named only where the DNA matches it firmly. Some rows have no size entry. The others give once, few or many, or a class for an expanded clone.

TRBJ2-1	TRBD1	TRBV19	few	TGTGCCAGTAGTATAATGGGGACAGCTAACAATGAGCAGTTCTTC	CASSIMGTANNEQFF
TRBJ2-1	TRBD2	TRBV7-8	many	TGTGCCAGCAGCTTGGGGGGTCGTAGCGGGGGGGCAGATGAGCAGTTCTTC	CASSLGGRSGGADEQFF
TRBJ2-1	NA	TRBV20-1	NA	TGCAGTGCTCTCAGGCCTCATCCTACCACTGAGCAGTTCTTC	CSALRPHPTTEQFF
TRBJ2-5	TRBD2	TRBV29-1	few	TGCAGCGTTGGGGTAGCGGGAGGGCCAAGGGAGACCCAGTACTTC	CSVGVAGGPRETQYF
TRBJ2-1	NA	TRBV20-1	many	TGCAGTGCTAGAGCAAATCCTAGCGTCGAGAAGTTCTTC	CSARANPSVEKFF
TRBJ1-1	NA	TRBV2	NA	TGTGCCAGCAGAGCAATGTTACCAGAAGCTTTCTTT	CASRAMLPEAFF
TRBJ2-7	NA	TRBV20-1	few	TGCAGTGCGGAAGGGGGGGCTGCCCCCCACGAGCAGTACTTC	CSAEGGAAPHEQYF
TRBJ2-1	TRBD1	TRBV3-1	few	TGTGCCAGCAGCCGACAGGGACCCTACAATGAGCAGTTCTTC	CASSRQGPYNEQFF
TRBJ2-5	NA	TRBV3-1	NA	TGTGCCAGCAGCCAGGAAAAAGAGACCCAGTACTTC	CASSQEKETQYF
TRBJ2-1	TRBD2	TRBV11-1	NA	TGTGCCAGCAGCTTAGCGCCCATAGCGGGAGGTTGGGTTGAGCAGTTCTTC	CASSLAPIAGGWVEQFF
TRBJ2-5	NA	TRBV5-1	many	TGCGCCAGCAGACGAGTAGCGGCGGAAGAGACCCAGTACTTC	CASRRVAAEETQYF
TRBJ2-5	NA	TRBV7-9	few	TGTGCCAGCAGCTTAGCGCTAAGTCAAGAGACCCAGTACTTC	CASSLALSQETQYF
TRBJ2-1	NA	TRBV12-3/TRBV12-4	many	TGTGCCAGCAGTTTCGACGTAGGGACCAATGAGCAGTTCTTC	CASSFDVGTNEQFF
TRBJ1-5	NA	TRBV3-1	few	TGTGCCAGCAGCCCTCCAGGGCTGCGGCAGCCCCAGCATTTT	CASSPPGLRQPQHF
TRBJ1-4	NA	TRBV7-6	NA	TGTGCCAGCAGCTTGGGGGGACAAGCTAATGAAAAACTGTTTTTT	CASSLGGQANEKLFF
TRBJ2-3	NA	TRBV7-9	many	TGTGCCAGCAGCGCCCTCCCCCGACTAGTGGAGTATTTT	CASSALPRLVEYF
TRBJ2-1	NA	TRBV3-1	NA	TGTGCCAGCAGCCCCCATGGGGGGTTATCCAATGAGCAGTTCTTC	CASSPHGGLSNEQFF
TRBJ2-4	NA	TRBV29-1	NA	TGCAGCGTTGGGGCAGGAAAGGACTTAGGGGTAAACATTCAGTACTTC	CSVGAGKDLGVNIQYF
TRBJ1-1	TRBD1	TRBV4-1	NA	TGCGCCAGCAGCCAACCCACAGGGGGCACTGAAGCTTTCTTT	CASSQPTGGTEAFF
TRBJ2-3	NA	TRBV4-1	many	TGCGCCAGCAGCCAAGATCCCCTGGCAGTAGTCACAGATACGCAGTATTTT	CASSQDPLAVVTDTQYF
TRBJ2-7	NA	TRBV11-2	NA	TGTGCCAGCAGCTTAGGTACCGGATCCCCCTACGAGCAGTACTTC	CASSLGTGSPYEQYF
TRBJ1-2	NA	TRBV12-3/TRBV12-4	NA	TGTGCCAGCAGTTTACCAGGGGTTGGGGGCTACACCTTC	CASSLPGVGGYTF
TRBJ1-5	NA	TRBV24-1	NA	TGTGCCACCAGTCAAACGAGCAATCAGCCCCAGCATTTT	CATSQTSNQPQHF
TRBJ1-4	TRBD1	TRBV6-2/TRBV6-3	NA	TGTGCCAGCAGTCAGGACAGGTTCCTAGCAAAACTGTTTTTT	CASSQDRFLAKLFF
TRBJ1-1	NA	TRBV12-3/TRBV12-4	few	TGTGCCAGCAGCCCGCGGAGGGGGGGGGACACTGAAGCTTTCTTT	CASSPRRGGDTEAFF
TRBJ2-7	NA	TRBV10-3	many	TGTGCCATCAGGCGCGACCCGGACTCCTACGAGCAGTACTTC	CAIRRDPDSYEQYF
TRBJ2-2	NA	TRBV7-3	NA	TGTGCCAGCAGGGAGACAGGAGGCACCGGGGAGCTGTTTTTT	CASRETGGTGELFF
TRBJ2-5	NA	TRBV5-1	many	TGCGCCAGCAGCTTGGCGGATGCGTGGACCCAGTACTTC	CASSLADAWTQYF
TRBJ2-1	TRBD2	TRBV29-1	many	TGCAGCGTTTCCGCGGGGCTAGCGGCCTACAATGAGCAGTTCTTC	CSVSAGLAAYNEQFF
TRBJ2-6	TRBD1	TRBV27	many	TGTGCCAGCAGTTTACGTCATGGGGGACAGGGGGCTTGGTCTGGGGCCAACGTCCTGACTTTC	CASSLRHGGQGAWSGANVLTF
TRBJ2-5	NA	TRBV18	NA	TGTGCCAGCTCACCTGGCTCTCAAGAGACCCAGTACTTC	CASSPGSQETQYF
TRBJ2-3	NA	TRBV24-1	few	TGTGCCACCAGTGACCCCGGACGGGCAGATACGCAGTATTTT	CATSDPGRADTQYF
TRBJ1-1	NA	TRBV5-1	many	TGCGCCAGCAGCTTGCCGGGGGTTAGCAGGATGAACACTGAAGCTTTCTTT	CASSLPGVSRMNTEAFF
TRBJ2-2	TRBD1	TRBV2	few	TGTGCCAGCAAACAGGGGAGCAAGAACACCGGGGAGCTGTTTTTT	CASKQGSKNTGELFF
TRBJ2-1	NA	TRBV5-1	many	TGCGCCAGCAGCTGGGGTTTAGCGAATGAGCAGTTCTTC	CASSWGLANEQFF
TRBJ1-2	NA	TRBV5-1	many	TGCGCCAGCAGCTTCGCAGGTGTCTATGGCTACACCTTC	CASSFAGVYGYTF
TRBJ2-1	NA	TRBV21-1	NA	TGTGCCAGCAGCCTTAAAAGGGCTAATGAGCAGTTCTTC	CASSLKRANEQFF
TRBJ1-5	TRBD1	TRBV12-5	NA	TGTGCTAGTGGCTTGGACAGGGCTCAGCCCCAGCATTTT	CASGLDRAQPQHF
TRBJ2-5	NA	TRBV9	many	TGTGCCAGCAGCGTAGAGGGGGAGACCCAGTACTTC	CASSVEGETQYF
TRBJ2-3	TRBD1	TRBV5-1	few	TGCGCCAGCAGCCCGGGACAGGGGAACACAGATACGCAGTATTTT	CASSPGQGNTDTQYF
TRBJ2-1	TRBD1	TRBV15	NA	TGTGCCACCAGCGGCCAGCAGGTGACAGGGGGTTACAATGAGCAGTTCTTC	CATSGQQVTGGYNEQFF
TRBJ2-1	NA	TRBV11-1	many	TGTGCCAGCAGCTTAATTTCAAAGTCTAGGGGCTGCTCCTACAATGAGCAGTTCTTC	CASSLISKSRGCSYNEQFF